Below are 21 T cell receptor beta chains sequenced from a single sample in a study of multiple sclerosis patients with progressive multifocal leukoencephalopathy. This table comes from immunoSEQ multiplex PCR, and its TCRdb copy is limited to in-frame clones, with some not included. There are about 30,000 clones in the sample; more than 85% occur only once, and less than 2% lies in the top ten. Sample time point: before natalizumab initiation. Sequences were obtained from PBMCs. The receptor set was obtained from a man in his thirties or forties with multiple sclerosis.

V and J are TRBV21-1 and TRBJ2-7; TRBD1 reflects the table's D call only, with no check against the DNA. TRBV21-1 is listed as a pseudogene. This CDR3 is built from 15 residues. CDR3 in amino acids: CASSKPPRAEYEQYV. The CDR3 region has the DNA TGTGCCAGCAGCAAGCCACCCAGGGCGGAGTACGAGCAGTACGTC.

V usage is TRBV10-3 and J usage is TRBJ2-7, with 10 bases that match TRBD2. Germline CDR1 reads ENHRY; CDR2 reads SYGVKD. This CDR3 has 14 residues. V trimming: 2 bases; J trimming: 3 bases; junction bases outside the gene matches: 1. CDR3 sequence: CAISEASGSYEQYF. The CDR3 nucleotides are TGTGCCATCAGTGAGGCTAGCGGGAGCTACGAGCAGTACTTC.

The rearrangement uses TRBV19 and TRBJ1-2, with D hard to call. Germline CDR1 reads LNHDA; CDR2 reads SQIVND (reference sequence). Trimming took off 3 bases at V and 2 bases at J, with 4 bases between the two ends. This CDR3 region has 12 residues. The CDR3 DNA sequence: TGTGCCAGTAGTATCCAGAACTATGGCTACACCTTC. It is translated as CASSIQNYGYTF.

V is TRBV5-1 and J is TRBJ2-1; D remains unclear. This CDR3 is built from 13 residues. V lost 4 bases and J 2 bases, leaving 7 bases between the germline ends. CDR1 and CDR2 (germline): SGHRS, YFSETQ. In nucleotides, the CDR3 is TGCGCCAGCAGCGTAAGGACCTACAATGAGCAGTTCTTC. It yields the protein CASSVRTYNEQFF.

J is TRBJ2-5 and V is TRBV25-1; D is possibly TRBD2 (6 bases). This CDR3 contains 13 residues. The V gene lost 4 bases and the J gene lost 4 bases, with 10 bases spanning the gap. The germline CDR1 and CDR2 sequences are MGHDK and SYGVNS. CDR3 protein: CASSGPGGETQYF. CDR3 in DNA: TGTGCCAGCAGTGGTCCCGGGGGAGAGACCCAGTACTTC.

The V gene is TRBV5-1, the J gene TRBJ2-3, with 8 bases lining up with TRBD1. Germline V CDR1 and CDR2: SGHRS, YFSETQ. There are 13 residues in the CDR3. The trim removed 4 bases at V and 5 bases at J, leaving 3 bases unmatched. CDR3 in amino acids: CASSQGAGDTQYF. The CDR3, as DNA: TGCGCCAGCAGCCAGGGGGCCGGAGATACGCAGTATTTT.

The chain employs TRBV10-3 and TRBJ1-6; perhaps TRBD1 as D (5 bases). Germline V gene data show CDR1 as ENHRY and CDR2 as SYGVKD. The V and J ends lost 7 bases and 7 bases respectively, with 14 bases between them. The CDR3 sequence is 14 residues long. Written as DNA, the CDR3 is TGTGCCATCAACGAGGGGCGGCGGAATTCACCCCTCCACTTT. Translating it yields CAINEGRRNSPLHF.

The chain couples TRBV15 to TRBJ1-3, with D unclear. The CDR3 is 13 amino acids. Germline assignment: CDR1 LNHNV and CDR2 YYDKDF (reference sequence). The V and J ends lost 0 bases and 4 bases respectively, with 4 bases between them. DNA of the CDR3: TGTGCCACCAGCAGAGATCTAGGAAACACCATATATTTT. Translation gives CATSRDLGNTIYF.

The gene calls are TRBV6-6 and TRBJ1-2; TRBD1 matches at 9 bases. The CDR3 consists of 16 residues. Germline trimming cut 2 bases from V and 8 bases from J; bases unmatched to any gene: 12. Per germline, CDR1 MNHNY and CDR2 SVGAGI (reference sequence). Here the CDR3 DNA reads TGTGCCAGCAGTTACACGAATCCGGGACAGGGTGGAGGCTACACCTTC. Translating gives CASSYTNPGQGGGYTF.

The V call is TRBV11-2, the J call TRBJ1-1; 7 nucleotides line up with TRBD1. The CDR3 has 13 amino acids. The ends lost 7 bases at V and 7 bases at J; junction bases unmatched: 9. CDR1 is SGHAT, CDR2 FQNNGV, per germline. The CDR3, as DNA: TGTGCCAGCACCCCGGTGGGGACAGTTGAAGCTTTCTTT. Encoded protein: CASTPVGTVEAFF.

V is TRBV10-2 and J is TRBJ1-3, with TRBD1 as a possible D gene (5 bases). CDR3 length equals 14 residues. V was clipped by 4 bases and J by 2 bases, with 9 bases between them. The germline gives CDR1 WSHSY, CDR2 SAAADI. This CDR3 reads CASSGAGAGNTIYF. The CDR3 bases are TGCGCCAGCAGTGGTGCGGGGGCTGGAAACACCATATATTTT.

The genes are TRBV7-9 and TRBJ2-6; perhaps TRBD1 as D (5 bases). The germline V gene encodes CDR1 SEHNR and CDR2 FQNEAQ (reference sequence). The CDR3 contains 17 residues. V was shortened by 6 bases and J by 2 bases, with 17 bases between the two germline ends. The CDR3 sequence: CASRPRVKSPGANVLTF. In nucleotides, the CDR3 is TGTGCCAGCAGACCCAGGGTAAAGAGTCCTGGGGCCAACGTCCTGACTTTC.

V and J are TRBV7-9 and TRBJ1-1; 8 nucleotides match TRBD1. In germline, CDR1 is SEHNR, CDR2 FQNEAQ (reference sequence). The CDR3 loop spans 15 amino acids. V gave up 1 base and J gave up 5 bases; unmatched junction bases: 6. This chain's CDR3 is CASSLGLDRDTEAFF. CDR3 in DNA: TGTGCCAGCAGCTTAGGGTTGGACAGGGATACTGAAGCTTTCTTT.

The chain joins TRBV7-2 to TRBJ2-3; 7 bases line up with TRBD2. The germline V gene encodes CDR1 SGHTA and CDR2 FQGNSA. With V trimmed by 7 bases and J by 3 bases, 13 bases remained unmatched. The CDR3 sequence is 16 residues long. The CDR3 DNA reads TGTGCCAGCAACCCCCGGGGGGAGGAAGCGACAGATACGCAGTATTTT. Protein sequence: CASNPRGEEATDTQYF. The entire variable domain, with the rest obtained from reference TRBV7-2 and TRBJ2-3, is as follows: GAGVSQSPSNKVTEKGKDVELRCDPISGHTALYWYRQSLGQGLEFLIYFQGNSAPDKSGLPSDRFSAERTGGSVSTLTIQRTQQEDSAVYLCASNPRGEEATDTQYFGPGTRLTVL.

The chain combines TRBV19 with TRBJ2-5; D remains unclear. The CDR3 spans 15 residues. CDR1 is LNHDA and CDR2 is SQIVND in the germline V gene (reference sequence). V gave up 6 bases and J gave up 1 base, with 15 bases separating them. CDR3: CASSPPGEPQETQYF. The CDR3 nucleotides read TGTGCCAGTAGCCCGCCCGGAGAGCCCCAAGAGACCCAGTACTTC.

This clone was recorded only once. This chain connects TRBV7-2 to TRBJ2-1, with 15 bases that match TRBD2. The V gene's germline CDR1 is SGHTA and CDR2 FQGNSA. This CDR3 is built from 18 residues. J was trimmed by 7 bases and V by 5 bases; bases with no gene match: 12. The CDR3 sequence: CASSLLPPGTSGRNEQFF. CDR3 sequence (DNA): TGTGCCAGCAGCCTACTCCCCCCGGGGACTAGCGGGAGGAATGAGCAGTTCTTC.

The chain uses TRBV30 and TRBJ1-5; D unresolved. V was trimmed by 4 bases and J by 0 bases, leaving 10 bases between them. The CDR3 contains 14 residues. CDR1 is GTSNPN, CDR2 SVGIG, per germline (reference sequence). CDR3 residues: CAWTKALSNQPQHF. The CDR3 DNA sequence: TGTGCCTGGACCAAGGCCCTTAGCAATCAGCCCCAGCATTTT.

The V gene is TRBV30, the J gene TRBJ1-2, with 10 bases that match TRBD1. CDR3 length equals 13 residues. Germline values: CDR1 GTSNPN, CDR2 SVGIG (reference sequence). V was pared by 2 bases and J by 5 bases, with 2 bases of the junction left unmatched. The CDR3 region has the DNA TGTGCCTGGAGTCAGGGACAGGGGTATGGCTACACCTTC. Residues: CAWSQGQGYGYTF.

The CDR3 DNA reads TGTGCCAGCTCACCACCCGACAGCTATGGCTACACCTTC. Its protein product is CASSPPDSYGYTF. V gene TRBV18 combines with J gene TRBJ1-2; weak D call: TRBD1 (5 bases). With 0 bases removed from V and 4 bases from J, the gap between germline ends came to 6 bases. The CDR3 has 13 residues. CDR1 is KGHSH and CDR2 is LQKENI in the germline V gene.

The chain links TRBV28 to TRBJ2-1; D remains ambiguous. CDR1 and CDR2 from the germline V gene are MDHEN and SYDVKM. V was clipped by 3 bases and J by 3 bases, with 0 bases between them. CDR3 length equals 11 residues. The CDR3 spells CASSFYNEQFF. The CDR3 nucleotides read TGTGCCAGCAGTTTCTACAATGAGCAGTTCTTC.

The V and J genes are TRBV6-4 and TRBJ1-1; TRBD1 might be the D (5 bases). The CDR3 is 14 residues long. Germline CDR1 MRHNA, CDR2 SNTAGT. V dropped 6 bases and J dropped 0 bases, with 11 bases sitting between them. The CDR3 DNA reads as TGTGCCAGCAGCCCCGGGGGGGTGAACACTGAAGCTTTCTTT. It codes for CASSPGGVNTEAFF.